This is a list of T cell receptor beta chains from one sample in a study of early T cells in non-severe SARS-CoV-2 infection. Each CDR3 protein is one row after TCRdb ran MiXCR on the 5' RACE reads. The data show tens of thousands of distinct CDR3 sequences, 3% to 4% seen once. The specimen sequenced was whole blood. Receptors were obtained from an adult who was a healthcare worker with PCR-confirmed SARS-CoV-2 infection or an uninfected control (not recorded which). CDR3s include the opening cysteine and the closing phenylalanine or tryptophan. Each record gives: D gene, V gene, J gene, clone size, CDR3 protein, CDR3 DNA. D genes are given only for firm matches. A row's size may be missing; if present it is once, few, many or a size class.

d_gene: NA
v_gene: TRBV5-4
j_gene: TRBJ1-1
abundance: many
CDR3aa: CASRRGMGLQNTEAFF
CDR3nt: TGTGCCAGCAGGAGGGGAATGGGGCTACAGAACACTGAAGCTTTCTTT

d_gene: NA
v_gene: TRBV3-1
j_gene: TRBJ1-3
abundance: many
CDR3aa: CASSHLTSGNTIYF
CDR3nt: TGTGCCAGCAGCCATCTCACCTCTGGAAACACCATATATTTT

d_gene: NA
v_gene: TRBV20-1
j_gene: TRBJ2-5
abundance: few
CDR3aa: CSAGLKQQETQYF
CDR3nt: TGCAGTGCCGGACTCAAACAACAAGAGACCCAGTACTTC

d_gene: TRBD1
v_gene: TRBV10-3
j_gene: TRBJ1-5
abundance: many
CDR3aa: CAISESGQNQPQHF
CDR3nt: TGTGCCATCAGTGAGTCGGGACAGAATCAGCCCCAGCATTTT

d_gene: NA
v_gene: TRBV28
j_gene: TRBJ1-4
abundance: many
CDR3aa: CASSPVDLVNEKLFF
CDR3nt: TGTGCCAGCAGCCCAGTAGACCTCGTTAATGAAAAACTGTTTTTT

d_gene: NA
v_gene: TRBV3-1
j_gene: TRBJ2-2
abundance: few
CDR3aa: CASSQVMVNTGELFF
CDR3nt: TGTGCCAGCAGCCAAGTTATGGTGAACACCGGGGAGCTGTTTTTT

d_gene: TRBD1
v_gene: TRBV12-3/TRBV12-4
j_gene: TRBJ1-2
abundance: many
CDR3aa: CASSLWDRELDGYTF
CDR3nt: TGTGCCAGCAGTTTATGGGACAGGGAGTTGGATGGCTACACCTTC

d_gene: TRBD2
v_gene: TRBV7-2
j_gene: TRBJ2-1
abundance: many
CDR3aa: CASSPRTSGRSINEQFF
CDR3nt: TGTGCCAGCAGCCCCCGGACTAGCGGGAGGTCGATCAATGAGCAGTTCTTC

d_gene: TRBD1
v_gene: TRBV28
j_gene: TRBJ2-5
abundance: many
CDR3aa: CASSLSTGGFVFGETQYF
CDR3nt: TGTGCCAGCAGTCTCTCGACAGGGGGCTTTGTTTTCGGAGAGACCCAGTACTTC

d_gene: NA
v_gene: TRBV24-1
j_gene: TRBJ1-1
abundance: many
CDR3aa: CATQGFGTEAFF
CDR3nt: TGTGCCACGCAGGGCTTCGGCACTGAAGCTTTCTTT

d_gene: NA
v_gene: TRBV28
j_gene: TRBJ2-7
abundance: many
CDR3aa: CASSSNLLGRYYEQYF
CDR3nt: TGTGCCAGCAGTTCAAACCTTCTGGGGCGGTACTACGAGCAGTACTTC

d_gene: NA
v_gene: TRBV21-1
j_gene: TRBJ2-1
abundance: few
CDR3aa: CASSKSKREWPIYEQFF
CDR3nt: TGTGCCAGCAGCAAGTCTAAGCGGGAGTGGCCAATATATGAGCAGTTCTTC

d_gene: TRBD2
v_gene: TRBV3-1
j_gene: TRBJ2-1
abundance: many
CDR3aa: CASTPRRLAGYNEQFF
CDR3nt: TGTGCCAGCACTCCAAGGCGACTAGCCGGTTACAATGAGCAGTTCTTC

d_gene: NA
v_gene: TRBV28
j_gene: TRBJ1-1
abundance: many
CDR3aa: CASSPPRFRRKFTEAFF
CDR3nt: TGTGCCAGCAGTCCACCGAGGTTTAGACGGAAATTCACTGAAGCTTTCTTT

d_gene: NA
v_gene: TRBV7-2
j_gene: TRBJ2-1
abundance: many
CDR3aa: CASSATGILNEQFF
CDR3nt: TGTGCCAGCAGCGCAACCGGGATCCTAAATGAGCAGTTCTTC

d_gene: NA
v_gene: TRBV27
j_gene: TRBJ2-5
abundance: many
CDR3aa: CASSRGETQYF
CDR3nt: TGTGCCAGCAGTCGGGGAGAGACCCAGTACTTC

d_gene: TRBD1
v_gene: TRBV9
j_gene: TRBJ2-7
abundance: NA
CDR3aa: CASSVGTGAYEQYF
CDR3nt: TGTGCCAGCAGCGTGGGGACAGGGGCCTACGAGCAGTACTTC

d_gene: TRBD2
v_gene: TRBV12-3/TRBV12-4
j_gene: TRBJ2-1
abundance: many
CDR3aa: CASRRTSGMYNEQFF
CDR3nt: TGTGCCAGCAGAAGGACTAGCGGAATGTACAATGAGCAGTTCTTC

d_gene: TRBD2
v_gene: TRBV18
j_gene: TRBJ2-6
abundance: many
CDR3aa: CASSVTGTNSGANVLTF
CDR3nt: TGTGCCAGCTCAGTGACCGGGACTAACTCTGGGGCCAACGTCCTGACTTTC

d_gene: NA
v_gene: TRBV30
j_gene: TRBJ1-2
abundance: many
CDR3aa: CAWSPAGGYTF
CDR3nt: TGTGCCTGGAGCCCTGCCGGGGGCTACACCTTC

d_gene: NA
v_gene: TRBV28
j_gene: TRBJ1-1
abundance: many
CDR3aa: CASSPDVATEAFF
CDR3nt: TGTGCCAGCAGTCCGGACGTGGCCACTGAAGCTTTCTTT

d_gene: TRBD1
v_gene: TRBV7-9
j_gene: TRBJ1-4
abundance: NA
CDR3aa: CASSLTGTGLEKLFF
CDR3nt: TGTGCCAGCAGCCTAACTGGGACAGGGCTTGAAAAACTGTTTTTT

d_gene: NA
v_gene: TRBV6-2/TRBV6-3
j_gene: TRBJ2-4
abundance: many
CDR3aa: CASTGPLAKNIQYF
CDR3nt: TGTGCCAGCACAGGACCCTTAGCCAAAAACATTCAGTACTTC

d_gene: TRBD1
v_gene: TRBV27
j_gene: TRBJ1-2
abundance: many
CDR3aa: CASSRGQSYGYTF
CDR3nt: TGTGCCAGCAGCAGGGGGCAGAGCTATGGCTACACCTTC

d_gene: NA
v_gene: TRBV5-4
j_gene: TRBJ2-1
abundance: many
CDR3aa: CASSFGGAFNEQFF
CDR3nt: TGTGCCAGCAGCTTTGGGGGCGCTTTCAATGAGCAGTTCTTC

d_gene: NA
v_gene: TRBV7-9
j_gene: TRBJ1-1
abundance: NA
CDR3aa: CASNLRDIDTEAFF
CDR3nt: TGTGCCAGCAACCTCCGGGACATTGACACTGAAGCTTTCTTT

d_gene: NA
v_gene: TRBV5-4
j_gene: TRBJ2-5
abundance: few
CDR3aa: CASSPSGYARGETQYF
CDR3nt: TGTGCCAGCAGCCCATCAGGGTATGCTAGGGGGGAGACCCAGTACTTC

d_gene: TRBD1
v_gene: TRBV12-3/TRBV12-4
j_gene: TRBJ1-2
abundance: many
CDR3aa: CASRHGQGVSGYTF
CDR3nt: TGTGCCAGCAGGCACGGACAGGGGGTATCTGGCTACACCTTC

d_gene: TRBD2
v_gene: TRBV24-1
j_gene: TRBJ2-2
abundance: NA
CDR3aa: CATSDPSGRVGELFF
CDR3nt: TGTGCCACCAGTGACCCTAGCGGGAGGGTCGGGGAGCTGTTTTTT

d_gene: TRBD2
v_gene: TRBV4-2
j_gene: TRBJ2-1
abundance: many
CDR3aa: CASSQRGLAGGNEQFF
CDR3nt: TGTGCCAGCAGCCAGCGGGGACTAGCGGGAGGGAATGAGCAGTTCTTC

d_gene: NA
v_gene: TRBV7-9
j_gene: TRBJ2-5
abundance: many
CDR3aa: CASSLVGSWGRVQETQYF
CDR3nt: TGTGCCAGCAGCTTAGTCGGAAGCTGGGGGCGGGTACAAGAGACCCAGTACTTC

d_gene: TRBD2
v_gene: TRBV6-4
j_gene: TRBJ2-1
abundance: many
CDR3aa: CASNPGTSGSDEQFF
CDR3nt: TGTGCCAGCAACCCCGGGACTAGCGGGAGTGATGAGCAGTTCTTC

d_gene: NA
v_gene: TRBV29-1
j_gene: TRBJ2-7
abundance: many
CDR3aa: CSALAGTDNPRGEQYF
CDR3nt: TGCAGCGCCCTGGCTGGGACGGATAACCCCCGCGGCGAGCAGTACTTC

d_gene: TRBD1
v_gene: TRBV29-1
j_gene: TRBJ1-1
abundance: many
CDR3aa: CSVEPRTGEAFF
CDR3nt: TGCAGCGTTGAACCCAGGACAGGTGAAGCTTTCTTT

d_gene: TRBD2
v_gene: TRBV5-1
j_gene: TRBJ2-7
abundance: many
CDR3aa: CASSIGLANEQYF
CDR3nt: TGCGCCAGCAGCATAGGACTAGCCAACGAGCAGTACTTC

d_gene: TRBD2
v_gene: TRBV4-3
j_gene: TRBJ2-1
abundance: many
CDR3aa: CASSLELAGYNEQFF
CDR3nt: TGCGCCAGCAGCCTCGAACTAGCGGGGTACAATGAGCAGTTCTTC

d_gene: TRBD2
v_gene: TRBV6-5
j_gene: TRBJ2-1
abundance: many
CDR3aa: CASSSGTSGSSEQFF
CDR3nt: TGTGCCAGCAGTTCCGGGACTAGCGGGAGTAGTGAGCAGTTCTTC

d_gene: NA
v_gene: TRBV19
j_gene: TRBJ2-6
abundance: NA
CDR3aa: CASKPTGSGANVLTF
CDR3nt: TGTGCCAGTAAGCCTACAGGCTCTGGGGCCAACGTCCTGACTTTC

d_gene: NA
v_gene: TRBV6-2/TRBV6-3
j_gene: TRBJ1-1
abundance: many
CDR3aa: CASSYATEAFF
CDR3nt: TGTGCCAGCAGTTACGCCACTGAAGCTTTCTTT

d_gene: NA
v_gene: TRBV6-5
j_gene: TRBJ1-1
abundance: few
CDR3aa: CASSRAPPGIEAFF
CDR3nt: TGTGCCAGCAGCCGCGCCCCTCCCGGGATTGAAGCTTTCTTT

d_gene: TRBD2
v_gene: TRBV6-4
j_gene: TRBJ2-1
abundance: many
CDR3aa: CASSDGTSGSDEQFF
CDR3nt: TGTGCCAGCAGTGACGGGACTAGCGGGAGTGATGAGCAGTTCTTC

d_gene: TRBD2
v_gene: TRBV28
j_gene: TRBJ2-1
abundance: few
CDR3aa: CASGRTSSNEQFF
CDR3nt: TGTGCCAGCGGCCGGACTAGCAGTAATGAGCAGTTCTTC

d_gene: NA
v_gene: TRBV2
j_gene: TRBJ1-2
abundance: many
CDR3aa: CASSNLPHGYTF
CDR3nt: TGTGCCAGCAGTAACCTCCCTCATGGCTACACCTTC

d_gene: NA
v_gene: TRBV5-5
j_gene: TRBJ2-3
abundance: many
CDR3aa: CASSSTETRTDTQYF
CDR3nt: TGTGCCAGCAGCTCGACCGAGACTCGCACAGATACGCAGTATTTT

d_gene: NA
v_gene: TRBV5-4
j_gene: TRBJ1-4
abundance: few
CDR3aa: CASSLAGRDEKLFF
CDR3nt: TGTGCCAGCAGCTTAGCAGGAAGGGATGAAAAACTGTTTTTT

d_gene: NA
v_gene: TRBV10-3
j_gene: TRBJ2-1
abundance: NA
CDR3aa: CAISGSSGNEQFF
CDR3nt: TGTGCCATCAGTGGTAGTAGCGGCAATGAGCAGTTCTTC

d_gene: TRBD2
v_gene: TRBV2
j_gene: TRBJ2-1
abundance: many
CDR3aa: CASSESALGLAGFSYYNEQFF
CDR3nt: TGTGCCAGCAGTGAATCAGCCTTGGGACTAGCGGGATTTAGCTACTACAATGAGCAGTTCTTC

d_gene: NA
v_gene: TRBV29-1
j_gene: TRBJ1-1
abundance: many
CDR3aa: CSATGIPSGAFF
CDR3nt: TGCAGCGCCACAGGGATACCTAGCGGGGCTTTCTTT

d_gene: TRBD2
v_gene: TRBV2
j_gene: TRBJ2-7
abundance: few
CDR3aa: CASSSSGRKSYEQYF
CDR3nt: TGTGCCAGCAGTTCTAGCGGGAGGAAGTCCTACGAGCAGTACTTC

d_gene: NA
v_gene: TRBV4-3
j_gene: TRBJ1-4
abundance: medium-sized
CDR3aa: CASSQVVGRGEKLFF
CDR3nt: TGCGCCAGCAGCCAAGTCGTGGGCAGAGGAGAAAAACTGTTTTTT

d_gene: TRBD2
v_gene: TRBV12-3/TRBV12-4
j_gene: TRBJ2-3
abundance: many
CDR3aa: CASSLASGVAGTDTQYF
CDR3nt: TGTGCCAGCAGTTTAGCTAGCGGGGTAGCGGGTACAGATACGCAGTATTTT

d_gene: NA
v_gene: TRBV7-3
j_gene: TRBJ2-6
abundance: many
CDR3aa: CASSLGGTSAGANVLTF
CDR3nt: TGTGCCAGCAGCTTAGGGGGCACAAGCGCTGGGGCCAACGTCCTGACTTTC

d_gene: NA
v_gene: TRBV6-5
j_gene: TRBJ2-5
abundance: many
CDR3aa: CASSYGQTQYF
CDR3nt: TGTGCCAGCAGTTATGGTCAGACCCAGTACTTC